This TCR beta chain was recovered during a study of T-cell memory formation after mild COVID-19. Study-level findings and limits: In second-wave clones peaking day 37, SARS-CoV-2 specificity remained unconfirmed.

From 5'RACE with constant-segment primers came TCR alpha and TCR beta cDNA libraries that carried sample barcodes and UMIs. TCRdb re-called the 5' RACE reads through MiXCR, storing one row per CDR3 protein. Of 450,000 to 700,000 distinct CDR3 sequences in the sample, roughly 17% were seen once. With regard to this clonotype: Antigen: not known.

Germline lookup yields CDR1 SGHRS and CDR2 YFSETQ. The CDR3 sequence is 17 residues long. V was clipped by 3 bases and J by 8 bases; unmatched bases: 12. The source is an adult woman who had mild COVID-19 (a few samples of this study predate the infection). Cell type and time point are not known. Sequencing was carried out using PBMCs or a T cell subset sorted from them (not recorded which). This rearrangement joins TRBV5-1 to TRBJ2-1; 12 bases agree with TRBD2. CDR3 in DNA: TGCGCCAGCAGCTGGACTAGCGGGGTCATTTACGGGGATGAGCAGTTCTTC. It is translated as CASSWTSGVIYGDEQFF.